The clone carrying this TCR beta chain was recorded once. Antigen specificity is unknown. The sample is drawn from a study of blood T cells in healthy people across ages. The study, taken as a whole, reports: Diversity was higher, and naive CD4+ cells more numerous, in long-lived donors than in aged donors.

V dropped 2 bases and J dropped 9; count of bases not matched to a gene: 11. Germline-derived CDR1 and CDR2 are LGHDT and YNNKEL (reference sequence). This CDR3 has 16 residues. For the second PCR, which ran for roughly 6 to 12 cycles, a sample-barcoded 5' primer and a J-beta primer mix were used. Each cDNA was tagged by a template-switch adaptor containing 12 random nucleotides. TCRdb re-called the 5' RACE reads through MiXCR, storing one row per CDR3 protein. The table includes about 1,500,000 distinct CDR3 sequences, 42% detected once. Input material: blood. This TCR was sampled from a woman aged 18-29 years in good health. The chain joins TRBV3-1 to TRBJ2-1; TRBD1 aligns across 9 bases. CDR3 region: CASSQMTGGVLAEQFF. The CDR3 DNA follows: TGTGCCAGCAGCCAAATGACAGGGGGGGTCCTTGCTGAGCAGTTCTTC.